This TCR beta chain derives from a study of identical twins (dated by TCRdb to 2015 to 2016). About the investigation overall: To test whether fetal clonotypes persist, the study used deep sequencing on TCR alpha and beta repertoires from monozygotic twins, unrelated adults of various ages, and cord blood. To rule out contamination, the twin experiments were replicated at different times with different library preparation protocols. Here is what the overall study found, with its caveats: Fewer insertions were carried by abundant cord blood beta clonotypes, a similar but weaker trend appeared in young adult naive repertoires, and no such trend appeared in memory repertoires. Conclusions relied on cross-sectional statistical analysis, since the same donors could not be followed over many years. Zero-insertion analyses could be partly confounded by invariant T cells such as MAIT and iNKT, although diverse VJ usage argued against such confounding for most clonotypes. Compared with coincidental sharing between unrelated individuals, an excess of low generation-probability sequences was observed among out-of-frame TCR alpha sequences shared between twins. Out-of-frame TCR alpha sharing in monozygotic twins was systematically underestimated by recombination models, whereas sharing between unrelated individuals was in agreement with the recombination models. The excess sharing between twins in beta out-of-frame sequences was weaker because fewer shared sequences reduced the signal-to-noise ratio.

The cysteine opens and the phenylalanine closes a CDR3 of 13 amino acids. Only the CDR3 portion is preserved as DNA: 39 bases, with reading frame beginning at the first base. V is pruned by 10 bases and J by 2 bases, leaving 6 bases of the junction without a gene match. The germline V gene (reference sequence) specifies LNHNV as CDR1 and YYDKDF as CDR2. This clonotype appeared many times. This clone's antigen is unknown. Per-base qualities were not stored, and no clone one base away is much larger. The method behind the library was 5' RACE. The data were produced on an Illumina HiSeq 2000. A universal primer binding site was added through template switching, and the final cDNA carried a unique molecular identifier so that TCR cDNA molecules could be counted accurately. Specific primers in the conserved constant-segment region were used to synthesize first-strand cDNA for the TCR alpha and beta chains. To control for contamination, each cDNA library was double barcoded with a SMART-Mk sample barcode plus Illumina barcodes. TruSeq adapter sequences and Illumina sample barcodes were added in two successive PCR steps. The TCR alpha and beta cDNA libraries were sequenced on the Illumina HiSeq platform using custom primers. As for the authors' bioinformatics: MiGEC was used to process raw reads and extract unique molecular identifiers, and MiXCR was used to find CDR3 positions. For each individual, recombination models were inferred using an EM algorithm with the repgenHMM and IGoR tools. Shared clonotype analysis was performed with the tcR package in R, normalizing sharing by the product of cloneset sizes. To study raw recombination without the effects of thymic and clonal selection, out-of-frame nonproductive sequences were analyzed. TCRdb reprocessed the public reads (quality trimming at Q25 with fastp, clone calling with MiXCR) and kept in-frame beta chains. Each CDR3 protein gets just one entry, which takes the most common genes and DNA from the rows behind it. The V and J calls follow TCRdb's processing rather than the paper's. In all, the sample holds roughly 570,000 distinct CDR3 sequences, and over 8.5% of those were seen once. The ten largest make up 2.5% to 3% of the sample.

Every donor in the study was a healthy Caucasian. Three pairs of female monozygotic twins, all aged about 18 to 29 years, made up the twin cohort. The RNA used for TCR libraries was isolated from peripheral blood mononuclear cells. This sample also belongs to another study, concerning yellow fever vaccine responses in identical twins. As the second publication notes: According to the authors, in identical twins the way T cells responded to vaccination appeared partly convergent and partly personalized. In identical twins, the study followed T cell clones that responded to the vaccine with precision.

The specimen sequenced was PBMCs. Recombination linked TRBV15 to TRBJ2-7; the junction holds 9 bases that match TRBD1. The receptor comes from a woman younger than 35 in good health. This receptor has the CDR3 CAIRDRVTYEQYF. The DNA reads as follows: TGTGCCATTAGGGACAGGGTGACCTACGAGCAGTACTTC.